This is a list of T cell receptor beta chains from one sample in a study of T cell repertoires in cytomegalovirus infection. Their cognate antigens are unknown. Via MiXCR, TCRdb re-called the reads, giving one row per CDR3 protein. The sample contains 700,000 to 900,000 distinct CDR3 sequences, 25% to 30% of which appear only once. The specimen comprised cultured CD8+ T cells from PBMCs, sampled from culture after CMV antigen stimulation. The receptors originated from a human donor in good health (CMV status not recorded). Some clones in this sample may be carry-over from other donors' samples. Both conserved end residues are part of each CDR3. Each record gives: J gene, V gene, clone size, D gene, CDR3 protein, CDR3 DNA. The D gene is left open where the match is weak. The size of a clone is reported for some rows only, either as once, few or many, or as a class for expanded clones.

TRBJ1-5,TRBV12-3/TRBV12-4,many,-,CASSQPGPDQPQHF,TGTGCCAGCAGCCAGCCCGGACCGGATCAGCCCCAGCATTTT
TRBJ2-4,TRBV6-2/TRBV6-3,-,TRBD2,CASSPGTSAEAKNIQYF,TGTGCCAGCAGTCCTGGGACTAGCGCAGAAGCCAAAAACATTCAGTACTTC
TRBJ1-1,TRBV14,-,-,CAGSPRPWGGTEAFF,TGTGCCGGCAGCCCGCGACCGTGGGGAGGGACTGAAGCTTTCTTT
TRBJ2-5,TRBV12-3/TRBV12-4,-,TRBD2,CASSANTGLAGGETQYF,TGTGCCAGCAGTGCTAACACGGGACTAGCGGGGGGAGAGACCCAGTACTTC
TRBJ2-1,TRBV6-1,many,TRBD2,CASSQGLARKSSYNEQFF,TGTGCCAGCAGCCAGGGACTAGCCCGAAAGAGTTCCTACAATGAGCAGTTCTTC
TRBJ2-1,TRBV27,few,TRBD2,CASSLLAGSGDEQFF,TGTGCCAGCAGTTTATTAGCGGGCTCTGGCGATGAGCAGTTCTTC
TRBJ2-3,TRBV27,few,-,CASSFIVGTDTQYF,TGTGCCAGCAGTTTCATCGTGGGTACAGATACGCAGTATTTT
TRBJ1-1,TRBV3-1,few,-,CASSQEYRPEAFF,TGTGCCAGCAGCCAAGAATATCGCCCTGAAGCTTTCTTT
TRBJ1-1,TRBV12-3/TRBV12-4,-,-,CASSLRQETEAFF,TGTGCCAGCAGTTTACGGCAGGAGACTGAAGCTTTCTTT
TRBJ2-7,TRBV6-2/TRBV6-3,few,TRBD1,CASSYDRQGPYEQYF,TGTGCCAGCAGTTACGACAGACAGGGACCCTACGAGCAGTACTTC
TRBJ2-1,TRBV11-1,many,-,CASSLSGHNEQFF,TGTGCCAGCAGCTTGAGCGGACACAATGAGCAGTTCTTC
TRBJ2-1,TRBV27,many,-,CASSSTAYNEQFF,TGTGCCAGCAGCTCGACAGCCTACAATGAGCAGTTCTTC
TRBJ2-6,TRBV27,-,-,CASSFTGGANVLTF,TGTGCCAGCAGTTTCACAGGGGGGGCCAACGTCCTGACTTTC
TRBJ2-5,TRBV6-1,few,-,CASSDGTPYQETQYF,TGTGCCAGCAGTGACGGGACACCGTACCAAGAGACCCAGTACTTC
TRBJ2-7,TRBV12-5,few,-,CASGPLDEQYF,TGTGCTAGTGGTCCTCTGGACGAGCAGTACTTC
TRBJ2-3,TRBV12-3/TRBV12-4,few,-,CASRLRLAPSTDTQYF,TGTGCCAGCAGACTCAGGCTAGCACCTAGCACAGATACGCAGTATTTT
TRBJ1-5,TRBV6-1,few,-,CASSERQSNQPQHF,TGTGCCAGCAGTGAAAGGCAGAGCAATCAGCCCCAGCATTTT
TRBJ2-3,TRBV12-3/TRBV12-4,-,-,CASSFPATGTDTQYF,TGTGCCAGCAGCTTCCCAGCGACAGGCACAGATACGCAGTATTTT
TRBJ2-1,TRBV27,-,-,CASSSPSDEQFF,TGTGCCAGCAGCTCCCCATCCGATGAGCAGTTCTTC
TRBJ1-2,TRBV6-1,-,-,CASRGYRDTPGDYGYTF,TGTGCCAGCAGGGGATACCGGGACACCCCCGGGGACTATGGCTACACCTTC
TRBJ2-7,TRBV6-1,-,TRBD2,CASSHGAGDSEQYF,TGTGCCAGCAGCCACGGGGCGGGAGACTCCGAGCAGTACTTC
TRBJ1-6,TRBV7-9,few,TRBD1,CASSAGQVYNSPLHF,TGTGCCAGCAGCGCGGGACAGGTCTATAATTCACCCCTCCACTTT
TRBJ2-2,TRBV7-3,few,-,CASSDSANTGELFF,TGTGCCAGCAGCGACAGTGCGAACACCGGGGAGCTGTTTTTT
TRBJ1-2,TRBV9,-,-,CASSPTQGAYGYTF,TGTGCCAGCAGCCCAACACAGGGAGCCTATGGCTACACCTTC
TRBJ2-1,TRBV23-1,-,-,CASSQSSQGTSYNEQFF,TGCGCCAGCAGTCAATCGTCACAGGGTACCTCCTACAATGAGCAGTTCTTC
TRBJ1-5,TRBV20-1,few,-,CSANPGGNQPQHF,TGCAGTGCTAACCCAGGGGGCAATCAGCCCCAGCATTTT
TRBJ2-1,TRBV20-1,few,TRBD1,CSAPGQSSYNEQFF,TGCAGTGCCCCGGGACAGAGCTCCTACAATGAGCAGTTCTTC